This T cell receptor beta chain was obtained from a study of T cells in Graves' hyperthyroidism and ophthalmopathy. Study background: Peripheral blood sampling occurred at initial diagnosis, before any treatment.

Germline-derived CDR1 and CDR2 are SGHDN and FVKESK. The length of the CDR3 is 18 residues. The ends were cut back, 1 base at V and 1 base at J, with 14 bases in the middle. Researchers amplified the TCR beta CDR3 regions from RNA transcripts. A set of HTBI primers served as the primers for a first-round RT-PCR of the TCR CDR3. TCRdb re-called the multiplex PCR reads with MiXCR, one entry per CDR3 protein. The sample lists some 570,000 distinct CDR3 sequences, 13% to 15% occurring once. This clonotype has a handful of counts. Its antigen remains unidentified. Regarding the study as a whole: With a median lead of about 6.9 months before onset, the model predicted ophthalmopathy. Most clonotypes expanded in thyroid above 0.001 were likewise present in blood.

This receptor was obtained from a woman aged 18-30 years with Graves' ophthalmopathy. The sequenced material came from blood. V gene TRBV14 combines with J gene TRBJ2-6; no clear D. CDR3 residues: CASSQGAGLGSGANVLTF. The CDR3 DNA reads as TGTGCCAGCAGCCAAGGGGCAGGTCTGGGATCTGGGGCCAACGTCCTGACTTTC.